Sequencing of this T cell receptor (beta chain) was carried out in a study of beta chain features in type 1 diabetes. Study conclusions and caveats: Significant though moderate, a shortening of TCRB CDR3s appeared in all four CD4+ subsets of Type 1 diabetes patients.

Germline CDR1 LNHDA, CDR2 SQIVND (reference sequence). Between the trimmed V and J ends, which lost 2 bases and 0 bases, there was a span of 1 base. The CDR3 sequence is 13 residues long. This clone was counted between two and nine times. Its antigen is currently unknown. This may come from a read error, since a much larger clone is one base off. Expressed TCRB transcripts got sequenced, as all isolated RNA was reverse transcribed. Generated by immunoSEQ multiplex PCR, the TCRdb table keeps only in-frame clones and is missing some. The sample has 300,000 to 400,000 clones, 9.3% seen once. One heparinised blood draw, averaging around 0.12 L, came from each donor.

This receptor was taken from a man aged 30 to 39 with type 1 diabetes. The genes are TRBV19 and TRBJ2-2; D is uncertain. Sequenced material: central memory CD4+ T cells from blood. DNA for the CDR3: TGTGCCAGTAGTATACCGAACACCGGGGAGCTGTTTTTT. Its protein is CASSIPNTGELFF.